This TCR beta chain was recorded in a study of memory CD4+ T cells and cytomegalovirus serostatus. Study observations and caveats: Suggested: most of the CMV-linked TCR signature lies in CD4+ memory cells. Each of fewer than 80 CMV-associated TCRbeta sequences occurred in one to five individuals.

J gave up 0 bases and V 4 bases, and 5 bases lay outside the gene matches. In germline, CDR1 is SEHNR, CDR2 FQNEAQ (reference sequence). The CDR3 is 15 amino acids. The sort gate was single viable CD3+CD4+CD8-CD45RO+ cells for memory CD4+ T cells. Serum IgG to CMV pp150, pp28, p38 and p52 defined serostatus. Details on this clone: Antigen unknown.

Data came from immunoSEQ multiplex PCR; TCRdb stores just in-frame clones and leaves some out. The table includes 55,000 to 65,000 clones, roughly 81% detected once. The receptor was isolated from an adult in good health and CMV-seronegative. What was sequenced was memory CD4+ T cells from blood. J is TRBJ1-1 and V is TRBV7-9, with TRBD1 identical over 7 bases. The CDR3, as DNA: TGTGCCAGCAGCTCCCAGGGGGTCATGAACACTGAAGCTTTCTTT. Amino acids: CASSSQGVMNTEAFF.